Below, 20 T cell receptor beta chains from the same sample are listed, as sequenced in a study of T cells in localized non-small cell lung cancer. This table comes from immunoSEQ multiplex PCR, and its TCRdb copy is limited to in-frame clones, with some not included. This sample has about 1,000 clones; roughly 22% occur once, and the top ten carry approximately 34%. The sequences come from normal lung tissue next to the tumor, collected before any cancer treatment. These receptors were taken from a male donor at least 60 years old with stage II squamous cell lung carcinoma.

Only a few counts were recorded for this clone. The chain recombines TRBV9 with TRBJ1-3; maybe TRBD1 (5 bases). The CDR3 totals 15 residues. V was shortened by 3 bases and J by 1 base, with 11 bases between the two germline ends. The germline V gene has CDR1 SGDLS and CDR2 YYNGEE. The CDR3 region is CASSAGRVSGNTIYF. The CDR3 bases are TGTGCCAGCAGCGCCGGCAGGGTATCTGGAAACACCATATATTTT.

The rearrangement links TRBV10-2 to TRBJ1-1; D is unresolved. The CDR3 runs 13 residues. V was cut by 2 bases and J by 1 base, with 5 bases left in between. Germline loops: CDR1 WSHSY, CDR2 SAAADI. The CDR3 DNA reads TGCGCCAGCAGTGAGCCAGGGAACACTGAAGCTTTCTTT. This sequence encodes CASSEPGNTEAFF.

This clone showed up just a few times. The chain recombines TRBV11-3 with TRBJ1-1, with D tentatively TRBD1 (6 bases). V lost 4 bases and J 9 bases, leaving 18 bases between the germline ends. The CDR3 spans 14 residues. Germline V gene lookup returns CDR1 SGHNT and CDR2 YENEEA. CDR3 region: CASSSGGGEGKAFF. CDR3 bases: TGTGCCAGCAGCTCGGGGGGCGGAGAGGGGAAAGCTTTCTTT.

This rearrangement joins TRBV6-8 to TRBJ1-6; 7 bases map to TRBD1. V dropped 7 bases and J dropped 4; count of bases not matched to a gene: 4. The germline gives CDR1 MNHGY, CDR2 SAAAGT. This CDR3 spans 14 amino acids. Written as DNA, the CDR3 is TGTGCCAGCAATACAGGGGTTTATAATTCACCCCTCCACTTT. Translation gives CASNTGVYNSPLHF.

The chain carries TRBV11-3 and TRBJ2-7, with D perhaps TRBD1 or TRBD2 (5 bases each). Trimming pared 3 bases from V and 2 bases from J, leaving 11 bases between. The germline V gene encodes CDR1 SGHNT and CDR2 YENEEA. The CDR3 consists of 14 residues. CDR3 amino acids: CASSFPGPAYEQYF. The CDR3 nucleotides read TGTGCCAGCAGCTTTCCGGGGCCAGCCTACGAGCAGTACTTC.

This clone was seen more than once but under ten times. The genes are TRBV2 and TRBJ1-5, with 7 bases lining up with TRBD1. With V trimmed by 4 bases and J by 3 bases, 9 bases remained unmatched. CDR3 size: 16 residues. Germline V gene data show CDR1 as SNHLY and CDR2 as FYNNEI. DNA for the CDR3: TGTGCCAGCAGTGTTCATGGGACAGCCAACAATCAGCCCCAGCATTTT. It yields the protein CASSVHGTANNQPQHF.

This clone was recorded a few times. The chain is built from TRBV30 and TRBJ2-7, with unresolved D. CDR1 GTSNPN and CDR2 SVGIG come from the germline V gene (reference sequence). This CDR3 comprises 14 residues. The V and J ends lost 0 bases and 2 bases respectively, with 11 bases between them. CDR3 loop: CAWSVLPPPYEQYF. The DNA for the CDR3 is TGTGCCTGGAGTGTCCTCCCCCCACCCTACGAGCAGTACTTC. The whole variable domain, remainder taken from reference TRBV30 and TRBJ2-7, is SQTIHQWPATLVQPVGSPLSLECTVEGTSNPNLYWYRQAAGRGLQLLFYSVGIGQISSEVPQNLSASRPQDRQFILSSKKLLLSDSGFYLCAWSVLPPPYEQYFGPGTRLTVT.

About this clone: One end of the junction fails to match germline, which may point to a read error. The genes are TRBV4-1 and TRBJ2-5; D is undetermined. CDR3 size: 15 residues. Germline CDR1 and CDR2: MGHRA and YSYEKL. CDR3 loop: CTSSQDRPPGETQYF. The DNA of the CDR3 is TGCACCAGCAGCCAAGATCGGCCCCCCGGAGAGACCCAGTACTTC.

This clone has a handful of counts. The chain uses TRBV11-3 and TRBJ1-1; 10 nucleotides line up with TRBD1. This CDR3 region has 14 residues. Unmatched junction bases numbered 1, after V lost 1 base and J lost 5 bases. Germline CDR1 SGHNT, CDR2 YENEEA. The CDR3 reads CASSLGQGATEAFF. CDR3 nucleotide sequence: TGTGCCAGCAGCTTAGGACAGGGGGCAACTGAAGCTTTCTTT. Complete variable domain (other parts from reference TRBV11-3 and TRBJ1-1): EAGVVQSPRYKIIEKKQPVAFWCNPISGHNTLYWYLQNLGQGPELLIRYENEEAVDDSQLPKDRFSAERLKGVDSTLKIQPAELGDSAVYLCASSLGQGATEAFFGQGTRLTVV.

The rearrangement uses TRBV6-8 and TRBJ1-4, with D possibly TRBD1 on 6 matching bases. Germline V gives CDR1 MNHGY, CDR2 SAAAGT. This CDR3 is 17 amino acids long. Trimming removed 6 bases from V and 8 bases from J, with 25 bases in between. In DNA form, the CDR3 reads TGTGCCAGCAGCCAATCGGGACATAGAGGGAGTTGGGAAAAACTGTTTTTT. Amino acids: CASSQSGHRGSWEKLFF.

V and J are TRBV18 and TRBJ1-1, with a tentative D call TRBD1 (5 bases). The V gene's germline CDR1 is KGHSH and CDR2 LQKENI. Deletions cut 5 bases from V and 4 bases from J, with 8 bases between. CDR3 length: 12 residues. The CDR3 coding sequence is TGTGCCAGCTCAGACAGCCGCACTGAAGCTTTCTTT. Translating it yields CASSDSRTEAFF.

This clone is labeled as medium-sized. The V gene is TRBV6-1, the J gene TRBJ2-3; a weak D match, TRBD1 (6 bases). The V and J ends lost 1 base and 3 bases respectively, with 8 bases between them. CDR1 and CDR2 from the germline V gene are MNHNS and SASEGT. The length of the CDR3 is 14 residues. The CDR3 DNA reads TGTGCCAGCAGTGAAGGACAGGCAACAGATACGCAGTATTTT. This encodes CASSEGQATDTQYF.

The chain employs TRBV19 and TRBJ1-2; 10 bases map to TRBD1. CDR1 LNHDA and CDR2 SQIVND come from the germline V gene (reference sequence). V shed 3 bases and J 2 bases; nucleotides not matched to a gene: 3. The CDR3 extends over 15 amino acids. DNA for the CDR3: TGTGCCAGTAGTATCCGGGACAGGGGAAACTATGGCTACACCTTC. It codes for CASSIRDRGNYGYTF.

This clone was seen only a few times. V usage is TRBV19 and J usage is TRBJ2-7; tentatively, D is TRBD1 or TRBD2 (5 bases each). V was trimmed by 2 bases and J by 5 bases, leaving 16 bases between them. CDR3 length: 15 residues. From germline, CDR1 is LNHDA and CDR2 SQIVND (reference sequence). CDR3 nucleotides: TGTGCCAGTAGTATAAACCCGGCAGGGAGCAACGAGCAGTACTTC. This codes for CASSINPAGSNEQYF.

DNA of the CDR3: TGTGCCAGTAGTATTGGGGACAGGGCCTACAATGAGCAGTTCTTC. This codes for CASSIGDRAYNEQFF. The gene calls are TRBV19 and TRBJ2-1; TRBD1 aligns across 9 bases. The CDR3 consists of 15 residues. The germline CDR1 and CDR2 sequences are LNHDA and SQIVND (reference sequence). J was trimmed by 2 bases and V by 3 bases; bases with no gene match: 2.

V usage is TRBV10-3 and J usage is TRBJ2-7; D call uncertain. V dropped 1 base and J dropped 3 bases, with 10 bases sitting between them. Germline values: CDR1 ENHRY, CDR2 SYGVKD. The CDR3 contains 14 residues. The CDR3 reads CAISELGSYYEQYF. The CDR3 DNA follows: TGTGCCATCAGTGAGTTAGGCAGTTACTACGAGCAGTACTTC.

The V call is TRBV15, the J call TRBJ1-2; 9 bases fit TRBD1. Germline assignment: CDR1 LNHNV and CDR2 YYDKDF (reference sequence). This CDR3 has 14 residues. V was clipped by 4 bases and J by 10 bases; unmatched bases: 10. The CDR3 sequence: CATSTTGTGFDYTF. As DNA, the CDR3 is TGTGCCACCAGCACTACCGGGACAGGGTTCGACTACACCTTC.

This clone was detected only a few times. The rearrangement links TRBV6-8 to TRBJ1-2, with 7 bases fitting TRBD1. V lost 0 bases and J lost 2; bases outside the gene matches: 3. This CDR3 has 15 amino acids. The germline V gene encodes CDR1 MNHGY and CDR2 SAAAGT. CDR3: CASSYSMGQNYGYTF. The CDR3 DNA reads TGTGCCAGCAGTTACTCGATGGGACAGAACTATGGCTACACCTTC.

The chain uses TRBV9 and TRBJ2-2, with TRBD2 as a possible D gene (5 bases). Germline V CDR1 and CDR2: SGDLS, YYNGEE. The CDR3 covers 13 residues. The V end was cut by 9 bases, the J end by 7 bases, with 16 bases between. CDR3 nucleotides: TGTGCCACCGGGGTCTCCAGCGGCGGGGAGCTGTTTTTT. Its protein is CATGVSSGGELFF.

Here the CDR3 DNA reads TGTGCCAGCAGGAGGGACGGGGACGAGCAGTACTTC. Protein sequence: CASRRDGDEQYF. The chain has TRBV2 and TRBJ2-7, with D perhaps matching TRBD1 or TRBD2 (5 bases each). Germline V CDR1 and CDR2: SNHLY, FYNNEI. The germline V and J ends were trimmed by 6 bases and 5 bases, with 11 bases remaining between them. CDR3 length equals 12 residues.